This T cell receptor (beta chain) comes out of a study of early T cells in non-severe SARS-CoV-2 infection. Study summary: Chains were unpaired, as sequencing was done on bulk RNA from unsorted whole blood.

Unique molecular identifiers were attached to individual cDNA molecules. TCRdb itself ran the 5' RACE reads through MiXCR, one entry per CDR3 protein. The sample carries 55,000 to 80,000 distinct CDR3 sequences, approximately 10% recorded once. In its sample, this clonotype was seen a few times. Its antigen is unidentified. The germline gives CDR1 DFQATT, CDR2 SNEGSKA (reference sequence). The CDR3 is 14 residues long. V lost 2 bases, J lost 1 base, and 11 bases lay in between. Regarding the study as a whole: VDJdb matches were skewed toward anti-spike CD8 T cell responses.

This clonotype was obtained from an adult who was a healthcare worker with PCR-confirmed SARS-CoV-2 infection or an uninfected control (not recorded which). The rearrangement joins TRBV20-1 to TRBJ1-1; D possibly corresponds to TRBD1 (6 bases). Input material: whole blood. The CDR3 coding sequence is TGCAGTGCTAGAAACCCGGGACAGAACACTGAAGCTTTCTTT. Its translation: CSARNPGQNTEAFF.